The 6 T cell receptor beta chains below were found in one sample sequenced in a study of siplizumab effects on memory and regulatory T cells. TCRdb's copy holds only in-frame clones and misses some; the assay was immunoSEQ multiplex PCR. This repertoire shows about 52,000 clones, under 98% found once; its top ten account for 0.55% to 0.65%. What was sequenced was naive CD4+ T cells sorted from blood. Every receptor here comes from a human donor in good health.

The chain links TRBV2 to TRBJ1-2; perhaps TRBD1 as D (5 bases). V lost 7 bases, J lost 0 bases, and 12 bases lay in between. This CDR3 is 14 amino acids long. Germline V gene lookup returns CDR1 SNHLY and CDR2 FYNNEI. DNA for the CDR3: TGTGCCAGCACCGGGACTTTTACTAACTATGGCTACACCTTC. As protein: CASTGTFTNYGYTF.

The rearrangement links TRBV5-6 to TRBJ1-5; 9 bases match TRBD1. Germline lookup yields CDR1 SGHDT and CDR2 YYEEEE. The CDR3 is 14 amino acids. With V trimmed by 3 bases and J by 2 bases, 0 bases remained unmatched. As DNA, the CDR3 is TGTGCCAGCAGCTGGACAGGGGGCAATCAGCCCCAGCATTTT. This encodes CASSWTGGNQPQHF.

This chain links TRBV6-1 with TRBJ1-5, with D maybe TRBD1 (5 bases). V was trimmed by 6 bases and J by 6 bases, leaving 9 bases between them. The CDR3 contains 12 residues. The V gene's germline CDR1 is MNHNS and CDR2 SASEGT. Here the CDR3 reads CASSRAGQPQHF. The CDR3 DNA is TGTGCCAGCAGCAGGGCGGGTCAGCCCCAGCATTTT.

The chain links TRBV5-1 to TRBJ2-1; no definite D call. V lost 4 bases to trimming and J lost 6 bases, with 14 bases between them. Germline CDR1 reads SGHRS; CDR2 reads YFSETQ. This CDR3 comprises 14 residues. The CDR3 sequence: CASSLVPGRNEQFF. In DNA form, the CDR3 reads TGCGCCAGCAGCCTTGTTCCGGGCCGCAATGAGCAGTTCTTC.

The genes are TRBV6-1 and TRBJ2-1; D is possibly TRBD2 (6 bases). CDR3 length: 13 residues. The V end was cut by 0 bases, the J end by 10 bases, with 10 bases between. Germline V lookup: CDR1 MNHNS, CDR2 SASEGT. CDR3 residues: CASSEARGWEQFF. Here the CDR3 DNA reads TGTGCCAGCAGTGAAGCACGGGGGTGGGAGCAGTTCTTC.

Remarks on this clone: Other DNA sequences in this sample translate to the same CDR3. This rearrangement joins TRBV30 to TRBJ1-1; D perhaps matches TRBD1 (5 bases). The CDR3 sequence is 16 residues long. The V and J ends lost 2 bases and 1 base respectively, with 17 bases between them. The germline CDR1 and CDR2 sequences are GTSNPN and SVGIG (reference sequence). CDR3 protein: CAWSQSGLGRNTEAFF. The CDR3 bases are TGTGCCTGGAGTCAGTCAGGGCTTGGGAGGAACACTGAAGCTTTCTTT.